Following are 23 T cell receptor beta chains from one sample sequenced in a study of blood T cell repertoires in COVID-19. Produced via immunoSEQ multiplex PCR; TCRdb's table is partial and in-frame only. There are some 250,000 clones in the sample; roughly 93% occur only once, and approximately 2.5% lies in the top ten. Material for sequencing was PBMCs or T cells enriched from blood (not recorded which). Receptor source: a middle-aged woman with acute COVID-19.

V and J are TRBV24-1 and TRBJ2-2, with 7 nucleotides matching TRBD1. The CDR3 is 17 amino acids. The germline gives CDR1 KGHDR, CDR2 SFDVKD. With 8 bases clipped from V and 1 base from J, the junction kept 12 bases outside the gene matches. The CDR3 region is CATTSQPGGKNTGELFF. CDR3 bases: TGTGCCACCACCTCCCAACCAGGGGGAAAGAACACCGGGGAGCTGTTTTTT.

With regard to this clone: The junction departs from germline at one end; a sequencing error may be responsible. The chain combines TRBV2 with TRBJ2-7; 9 bases match TRBD1. This CDR3 contains 15 residues. Germline lookup yields CDR1 SNHLY and CDR2 FYNNEI. CDR3 in DNA: TGTGCCAGCAGCGAAGGACAGGGGAATTTCTACGAGCAGTACTTC. Translated: CASSEGQGNFYEQYF.

This chain joins TRBV5-1 and TRBJ2-3; D is perhaps TRBD1 (5 bases). This CDR3 comprises 15 residues. The germline gives CDR1 SGHRS, CDR2 YFSETQ. Between the trimmed V and J ends, which lost 4 bases and 1 base, there was a span of 13 bases. This chain's CDR3 is CASSLQGSRTDTQYF. CDR3 DNA sequence: TGCGCCAGCAGCCTGCAGGGTTCGCGCACAGATACGCAGTATTTT.

A remark on this clone: Other DNA sequences of this sample code for an identical CDR3. V and J are TRBV18 and TRBJ2-5, with 8 bases aligning to TRBD1. Germline CDR1 and CDR2: KGHSH and LQKENI. The CDR3 is 14 amino acids. The J segment lost 4 bases and the V segment lost 3 bases, leaving 4 bases of the junction unmatched. The CDR3 reads CASSPGQGGETQYF. CDR3 coding DNA: TGTGCCAGCTCACCTGGACAGGGCGGAGAGACCCAGTACTTC.

V is TRBV5-1 and J is TRBJ1-1; D unclear. Trimming pared 1 base from V and 6 bases from J, leaving 7 bases between. The CDR3 contains 12 residues. Germline V gives CDR1 SGHRS, CDR2 YFSETQ. The CDR3 protein is CASSLNGAEAFF. The CDR3 DNA follows: TGCGCCAGCAGCTTGAACGGGGCTGAAGCTTTCTTT.

The rearrangement links TRBV24-1 to TRBJ1-5, with D perhaps matching TRBD1 (6 bases). The CDR3 extends over 15 amino acids. V lost 5 bases to trimming and J lost 5 bases, with 15 bases between them. Germline CDR1 KGHDR, CDR2 SFDVKD. For the CDR3, the DNA is TGTGCCACCAGTGGGAGGGGGGGGCCAGATCAGCCCCAGCATTTT. Encoded protein: CATSGRGGPDQPQHF.

Written as DNA, the CDR3 is TGTGCTAGTGAACCTCAGGGGGCCTACGAGCAGTACTTC. Its translation: CASEPQGAYEQYF. This chain links TRBV12-5 with TRBJ2-7; 7 bases map to TRBD1. This CDR3 has 13 residues. The J segment lost 2 bases and the V segment lost 7 bases, leaving 5 bases of the junction unmatched. In germline, CDR1 is LGHNT, CDR2 FRNRAP.

V is TRBV5-1 and J is TRBJ1-1, with 7 bases identical to TRBD1. The CDR3 has 15 amino acids. From germline, CDR1 is SGHRS and CDR2 YFSETQ. V was pared by 3 bases and J by 4 bases, with 9 bases of the junction left unmatched. The CDR3 spells CASSSVPGGGTEAFF. CDR3 bases: TGCGCCAGCAGCTCGGTGCCAGGGGGAGGCACTGAAGCTTTCTTT.

This chain joins TRBV6-2 or TRBV6-3 and TRBJ1-2; 7 nucleotides match TRBD1. There are 12 residues in the CDR3. CDR1 is MNHEY and CDR2 is SVGEGT in the germline V gene. The ends lost 5 bases at V and 7 bases at J; junction bases unmatched: 4. For the CDR3, the DNA is TGTGCCAGCAGTACCGGGACAGCTGGCTACACCTTC. This encodes CASSTGTAGYTF.

The chain couples TRBV3-1 (or the pseudogene TRBV3-2) to TRBJ1-3; maybe TRBD1 (6 bases). The CDR3 runs to 14 residues. Trimming pared 4 bases from V and 4 bases from J, leaving 11 bases between. CDR1 is LGHDT and CDR2 is YNNKEL in the germline V gene (reference sequence). The CDR3 DNA follows: TGTGCCAGCAGCCTACCCGGGACAGGAAACACCATATATTTT. Residues: CASSLPGTGNTIYF.

V usage is TRBV6-6 and J usage is TRBJ1-6, with TRBD1 as a possible D gene (5 bases). The CDR3 length is 15 residues. The V gene's germline CDR1 is MNHNY and CDR2 SVGAGI (reference sequence). The V and J ends lost 0 bases and 7 bases respectively, with 10 bases between them. CDR3: CASSYSGTRNSPLHF. Written as DNA, the CDR3 is TGTGCCAGCAGTTACTCGGGGACTCGGAATTCACCCCTCCACTTT.

The chain recombines TRBV2 with TRBJ2-2; D might be TRBD1 (6 bases). Germline values: CDR1 SNHLY, CDR2 FYNNEI. There are 14 residues in the CDR3. The germline V and J ends were trimmed by 8 bases and 4 bases, with 14 bases remaining between them. The chain's CDR3 is CASLGARSTGELFF. CDR3 in DNA: TGTGCCAGCTTGGGGGCGCGGAGCACCGGGGAGCTGTTTTTT.

The chain is built from TRBV30 and TRBJ2-7; 7 bases match TRBD1. This CDR3 region has 14 residues. Per the germline V gene, CDR1 is GTSNPN and CDR2 is SVGIG (reference sequence). The V segment lost 0 bases and the J segment 6 bases; nucleotides outside the gene matches: 8. The CDR3 is CAWSVGGVTGEQYF. The CDR3 DNA is TGTGCCTGGAGTGTAGGGGGCGTCACGGGCGAGCAGTACTTC.

The CDR3 region is CATPRDRAGRNYGYTF. The CDR3 DNA reads as TGTGCCACCCCCAGGGATAGGGCAGGCCGGAACTATGGCTACACCTTC. The chain uses TRBV28 and TRBJ1-2; D might be TRBD1 (5 bases). The V and J ends lost 10 bases and 2 bases respectively, with 23 bases between them. Germline CDR1 MDHEN, CDR2 SYDVKM. This CDR3 spans 16 amino acids.

This chain uses TRBV19 with TRBJ2-1; D gene unclear. V was cut by 3 bases and J by 12 bases, with 15 bases left in between. Germline lookup yields CDR1 LNHDA and CDR2 SQIVND (reference sequence). This CDR3 contains 13 residues. The CDR3, as DNA: TGTGCCAGTAGTATGCCTCCGGGTTACGCGCAGTTCTTC. Its translation is CASSMPPGYAQFF. Full variable domain (remainder filled in from reference TRBV19 and TRBJ2-1): DGGITQSPKYLFRKEGQNVTLSCEQNLNHDAMYWYRQDPGQGLRLIYYSQIVNDFQKGDIAEGYSVSREKKESFPLTVTSAQKNPTAFYLCASSMPPGYAQFFGPGTRLTVL.

The chain is built from TRBV11-3 and TRBJ1-3; D gene unclear. Trimming stripped 1 base from V and 0 bases from J, with 13 bases between. Germline assignment: CDR1 SGHNT and CDR2 YENEEA. The CDR3 runs to 17 residues. The CDR3 sequence is CASSLVNRPSSGNTIYF. The CDR3 nucleotides read TGTGCCAGCAGCTTAGTCAACAGACCCTCCTCTGGAAACACCATATATTTT.

The CDR3 sequence: CASSLGLAGEEVTNEQFF. CDR3 nucleotide sequence: TGTGCCAGCAGTTTGGGACTAGCGGGAGAGGAGGTTACTAATGAGCAGTTCTTC. The J gene is TRBJ2-1, the V gene TRBV7-3; 14 bases fit TRBD2. The CDR3 is made up of 18 amino acids. The V segment lost 6 bases and the J segment 7 bases; nucleotides outside the gene matches: 14. Germline V gene sequence: CDR1 SGHTA, CDR2 FQGTGA.

J is TRBJ2-1 and V is TRBV27, with 7 bases that match TRBD1. The CDR3 length is 16 residues. The trim removed 4 bases at V and 2 bases at J, leaving 8 bases unmatched. Germline values: CDR1 MNHEY, CDR2 SMNVEV (reference sequence). This chain's CDR3 is CASSSPGQLTYNEQFF. In nucleotides, the CDR3 is TGTGCCAGCAGTTCACCGGGACAGCTTACCTACAATGAGCAGTTCTTC.

The genes are TRBV11-3 and TRBJ2-5; D may be TRBD1 (6 bases). Trimming removed 1 base from V and 3 bases from J, with 15 bases in between. Germline assignment: CDR1 SGHNT and CDR2 YENEEA. The length of the CDR3 is 16 residues. CDR3 sequence: CASSLVMGQLKETQYF. DNA of the CDR3: TGTGCCAGCAGCTTAGTTATGGGACAATTAAAAGAGACCCAGTACTTC.

This clone was picked up one time. The J gene is TRBJ1-5, the V gene TRBV6-5; TRBD1 aligns across 7 bases. Germline V gene data show CDR1 as MNHEY and CDR2 as SVGAGI. This CDR3 comprises 14 residues. The J segment lost 4 bases and the V segment lost 6 bases, leaving 6 bases of the junction unmatched. The DNA of the CDR3 is TGTGCCAGCAGGAGACAGGGAGAAAATCAGCCCCAGCATTTT. It is translated as CASRRQGENQPQHF.

The chain couples TRBV5-1 to TRBJ1-2; D perhaps matches TRBD1 (6 bases). Trimming pared 2 bases from V and 7 bases from J, leaving 12 bases between. This CDR3 is 13 amino acids long. Germline loops: CDR1 SGHRS, CDR2 YFSETQ. The CDR3 reads CASSLQGDGGYTF. As DNA, the CDR3 is TGCGCCAGCAGCTTACAGGGTGATGGTGGCTACACCTTC.

This chain joins TRBV4-3 and TRBJ2-6; perhaps TRBD2 as D (5 bases). The CDR3 sequence is 16 residues long. Germline V gene lookup returns CDR1 LGHNA and CDR2 YSLEER. V gave up 0 bases and J gave up 4 bases, with 10 bases separating them. In DNA, the CDR3 is TGCGCCAGCAGCCAAGAATCGGGAACCGGGGCCAACGTCCTGACTTTC. Translating gives CASSQESGTGANVLTF.

The V gene is TRBV6-6, the J gene TRBJ1-5, with a weak D call TRBD1 (5 bases). Germline-derived CDR1 and CDR2 are MNHNY and SVGAGI (reference sequence). V lost 7 bases, J lost 5 bases, and 12 bases lay in between. CDR3 length: 13 residues. CDR3 loop: CASTVQGDQPQHF. Written as DNA, the CDR3 is TGTGCCAGCACCGTTCAGGGCGATCAGCCCCAGCATTTT.